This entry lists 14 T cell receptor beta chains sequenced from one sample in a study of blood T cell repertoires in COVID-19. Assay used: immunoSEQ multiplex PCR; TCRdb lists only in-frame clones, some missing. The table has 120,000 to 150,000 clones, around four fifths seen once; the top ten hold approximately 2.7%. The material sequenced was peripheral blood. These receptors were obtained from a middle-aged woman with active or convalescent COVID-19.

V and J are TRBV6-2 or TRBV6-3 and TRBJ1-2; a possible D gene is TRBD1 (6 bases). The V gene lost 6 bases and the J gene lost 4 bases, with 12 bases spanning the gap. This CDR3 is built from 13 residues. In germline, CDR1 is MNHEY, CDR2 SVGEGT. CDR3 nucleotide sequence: TGTGCCAGCAGCCTCACAGGGTTCTATGGCTACACCTTC. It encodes CASSLTGFYGYTF.

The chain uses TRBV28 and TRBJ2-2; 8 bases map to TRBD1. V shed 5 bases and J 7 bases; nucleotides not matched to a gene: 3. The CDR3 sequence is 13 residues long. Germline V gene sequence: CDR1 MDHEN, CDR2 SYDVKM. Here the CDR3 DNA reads TGTGCCAGCAGTCTTACAGGGGGCGGGGAGCTGTTTTTT. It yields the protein CASSLTGGGELFF. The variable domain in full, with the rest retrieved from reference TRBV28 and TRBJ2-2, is DVKVTQSSRYLVKRTGEKVFLECVQDMDHENMFWYRQDPGLGLRLIYFSYDVKMKEKGDIPEGYSVSREKKERFSLILESASTNQTSMYLCASSLTGGGELFFGEGSRLTVL.

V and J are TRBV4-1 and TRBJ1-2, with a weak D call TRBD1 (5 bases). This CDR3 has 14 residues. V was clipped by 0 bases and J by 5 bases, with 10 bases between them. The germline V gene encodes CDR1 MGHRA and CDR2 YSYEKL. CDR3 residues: CASSQDSRGYGYTF. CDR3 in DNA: TGCGCCAGCAGCCAAGATTCCCGGGGGTATGGCTACACCTTC.

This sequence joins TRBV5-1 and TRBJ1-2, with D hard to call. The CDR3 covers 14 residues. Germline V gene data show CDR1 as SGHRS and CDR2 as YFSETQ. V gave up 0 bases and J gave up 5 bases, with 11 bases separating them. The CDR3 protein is CASSLGGPLYGYTF. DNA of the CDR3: TGCGCCAGCAGCTTGGGAGGTCCCCTATATGGCTACACCTTC.

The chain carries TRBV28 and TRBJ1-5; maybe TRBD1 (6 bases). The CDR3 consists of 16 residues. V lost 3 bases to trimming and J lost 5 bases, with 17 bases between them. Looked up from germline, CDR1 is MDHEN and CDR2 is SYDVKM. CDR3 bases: TGTGCCAGCAGTTTGCCTCCGGGTTGGGGGCATCAGCCCCAGCATTTT. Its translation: CASSLPPGWGHQPQHF.

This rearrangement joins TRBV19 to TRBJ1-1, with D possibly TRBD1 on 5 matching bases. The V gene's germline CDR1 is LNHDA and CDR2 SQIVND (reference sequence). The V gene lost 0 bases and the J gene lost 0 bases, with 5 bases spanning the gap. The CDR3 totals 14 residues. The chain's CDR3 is CASSIDRVNTEAFF. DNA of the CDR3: TGTGCCAGTAGTATAGACAGGGTGAACACTGAAGCTTTCTTT.

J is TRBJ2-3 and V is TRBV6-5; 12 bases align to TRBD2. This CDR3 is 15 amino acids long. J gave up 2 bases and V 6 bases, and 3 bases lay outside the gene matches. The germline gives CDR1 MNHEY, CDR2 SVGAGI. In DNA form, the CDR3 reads TGTGCCAGCAGGCTAGCGGGGGGGACCACAGATACGCAGTATTTT. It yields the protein CASRLAGGTTDTQYF.

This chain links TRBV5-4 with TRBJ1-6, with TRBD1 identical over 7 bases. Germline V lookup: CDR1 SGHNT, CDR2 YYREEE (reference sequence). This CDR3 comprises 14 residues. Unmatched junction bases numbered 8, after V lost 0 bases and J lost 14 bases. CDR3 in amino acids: CASSLGGQLVTLHF. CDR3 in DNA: TGTGCCAGCAGCTTGGGGGGACAGCTAGTAACCCTCCACTTT. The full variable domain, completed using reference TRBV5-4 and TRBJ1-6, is ETGVTQSPTHLIKTRGQQVTLRCSSQSGHNTVSWYQQALGQGPQFIFQYYREEENGRGNFPPRFSGLQFPNYSSELNVNALELDDSALYLCASSLGGQLVTLHFGNGTRLTVT.

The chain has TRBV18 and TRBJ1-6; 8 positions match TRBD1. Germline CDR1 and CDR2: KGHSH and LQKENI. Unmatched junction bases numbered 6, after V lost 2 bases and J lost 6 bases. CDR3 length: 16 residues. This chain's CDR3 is CASSPGTGGSNSPLHF. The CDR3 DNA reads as TGTGCCAGCTCACCAGGAACAGGGGGGAGTAATTCACCCCTCCACTTT. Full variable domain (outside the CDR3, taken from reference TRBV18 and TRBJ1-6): NAGVMQNPRHLVRRRGQEARLRCSPMKGHSHVYWYRQLPEEGLKFMVYLQKENIIDESGMPKERFSAEFPKEGPSILRIQQVVRGDSAAYFCASSPGTGGSNSPLHFGNGTRLTVT.

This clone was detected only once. Written as DNA, the CDR3 is TGTGCCAGTAGTCGGGACAGATGGATAACCGGGAGTCAGCCCCAGCATTTT. Protein product: CASSRDRWITGSQPQHF. The chain is built from TRBV19 and TRBJ1-5, with 7 bases identical to TRBD1. The trim removed 5 bases at V and 6 bases at J, leaving 16 bases unmatched. Per germline, CDR1 LNHDA and CDR2 SQIVND (reference sequence). The CDR3 contains 17 residues.

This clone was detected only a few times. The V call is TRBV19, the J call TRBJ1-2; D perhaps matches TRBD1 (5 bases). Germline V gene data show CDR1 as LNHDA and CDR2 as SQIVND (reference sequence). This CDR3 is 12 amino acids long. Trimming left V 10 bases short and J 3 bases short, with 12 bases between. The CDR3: CATEQGYYGYTF. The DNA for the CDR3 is TGTGCCACCGAGCAGGGTTACTATGGCTACACCTTC.

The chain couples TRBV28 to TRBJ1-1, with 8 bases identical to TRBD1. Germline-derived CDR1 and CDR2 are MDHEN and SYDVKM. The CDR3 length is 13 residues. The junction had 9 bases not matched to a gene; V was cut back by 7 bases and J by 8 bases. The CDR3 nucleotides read TGTGCCAGCAACCCAGGGGGCGACGGCGAAGCTTTCTTT. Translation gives CASNPGGDGEAFF.

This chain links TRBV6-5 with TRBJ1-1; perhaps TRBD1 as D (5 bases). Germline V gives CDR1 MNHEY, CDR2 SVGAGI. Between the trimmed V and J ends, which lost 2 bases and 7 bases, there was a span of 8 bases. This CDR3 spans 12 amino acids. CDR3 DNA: TGTGCCAGCAGTTACGGGGGGTATGAAGCTTTCTTT. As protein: CASSYGGYEAFF.

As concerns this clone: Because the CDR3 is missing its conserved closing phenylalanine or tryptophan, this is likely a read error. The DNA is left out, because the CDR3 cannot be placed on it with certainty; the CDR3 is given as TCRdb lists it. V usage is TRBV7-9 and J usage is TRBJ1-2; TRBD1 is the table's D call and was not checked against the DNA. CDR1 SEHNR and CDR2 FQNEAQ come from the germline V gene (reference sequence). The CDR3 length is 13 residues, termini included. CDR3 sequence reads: CASSDRGRRLHLL.